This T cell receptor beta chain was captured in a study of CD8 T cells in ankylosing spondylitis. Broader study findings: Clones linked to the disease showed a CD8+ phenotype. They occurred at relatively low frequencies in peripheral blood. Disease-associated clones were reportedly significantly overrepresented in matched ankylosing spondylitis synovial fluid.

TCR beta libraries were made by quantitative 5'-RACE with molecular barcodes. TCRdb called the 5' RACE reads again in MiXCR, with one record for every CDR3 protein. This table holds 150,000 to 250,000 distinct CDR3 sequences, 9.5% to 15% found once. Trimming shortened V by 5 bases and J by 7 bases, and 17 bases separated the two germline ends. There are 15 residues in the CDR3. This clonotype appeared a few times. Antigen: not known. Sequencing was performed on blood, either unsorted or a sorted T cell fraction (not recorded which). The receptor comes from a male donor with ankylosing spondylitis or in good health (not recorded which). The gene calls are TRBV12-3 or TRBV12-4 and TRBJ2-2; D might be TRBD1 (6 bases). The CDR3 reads CASSLSRTGFGELFF. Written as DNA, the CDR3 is TGTGCCAGCAGTCTCTCCCGAACAGGGTTCGGGGAGCTGTTTTTT.